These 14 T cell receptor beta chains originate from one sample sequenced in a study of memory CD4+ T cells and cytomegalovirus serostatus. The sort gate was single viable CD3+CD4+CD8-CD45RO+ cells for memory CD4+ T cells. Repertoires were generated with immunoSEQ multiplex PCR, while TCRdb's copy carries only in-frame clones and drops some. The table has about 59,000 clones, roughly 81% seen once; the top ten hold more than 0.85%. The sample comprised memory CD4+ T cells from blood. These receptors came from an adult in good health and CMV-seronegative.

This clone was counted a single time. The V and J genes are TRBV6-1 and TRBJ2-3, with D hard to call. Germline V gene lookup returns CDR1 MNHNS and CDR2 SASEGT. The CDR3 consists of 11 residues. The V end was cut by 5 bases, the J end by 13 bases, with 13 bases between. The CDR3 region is CASSNLGWEYF. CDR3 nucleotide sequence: TGTGCCAGCAGTAACCTGGGGTGGGAGTATTTT.

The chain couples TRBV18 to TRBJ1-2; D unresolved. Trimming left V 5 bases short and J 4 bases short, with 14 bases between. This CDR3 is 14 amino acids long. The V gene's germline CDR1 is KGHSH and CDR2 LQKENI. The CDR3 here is CASSTSREGYGYTF. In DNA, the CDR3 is TGTGCCAGCTCAACTTCAAGGGAGGGCTATGGCTACACCTTC. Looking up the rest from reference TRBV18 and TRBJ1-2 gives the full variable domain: NAGVMQNPRHLVRRRGQEARLRCSPMKGHSHVYWYRQLPEEGLKFMVYLQKENIIDESGMPKERFSAEFPKEGPSILRIQQVVRGDSAAYFCASSTSREGYGYTFGSGTRLTVV.

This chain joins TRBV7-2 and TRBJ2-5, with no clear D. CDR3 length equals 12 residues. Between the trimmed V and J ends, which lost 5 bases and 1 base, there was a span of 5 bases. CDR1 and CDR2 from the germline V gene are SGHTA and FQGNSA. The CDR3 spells CASSQFQETQYF. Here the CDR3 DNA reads TGTGCCAGCAGCCAGTTCCAAGAGACCCAGTACTTC.

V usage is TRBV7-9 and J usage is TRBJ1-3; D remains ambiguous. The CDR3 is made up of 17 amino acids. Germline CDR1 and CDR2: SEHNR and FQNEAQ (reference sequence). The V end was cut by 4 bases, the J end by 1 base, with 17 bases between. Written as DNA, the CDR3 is TGTGCCAGCAGCTACCTAGCGGGCGTTGGTTCTGGAAACACCATATATTTT. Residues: CASSYLAGVGSGNTIYF. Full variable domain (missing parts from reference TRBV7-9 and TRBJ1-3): DTGVSQNPRHKITKRGQNVTFRCDPISEHNRLYWYRQTLGQGPEFLTYFQNEAQLEKSRLLSDRFSAERPKGSFSTLEIQRTEQGDSAMYLCASSYLAGVGSGNTIYFGEGSWLTVV.

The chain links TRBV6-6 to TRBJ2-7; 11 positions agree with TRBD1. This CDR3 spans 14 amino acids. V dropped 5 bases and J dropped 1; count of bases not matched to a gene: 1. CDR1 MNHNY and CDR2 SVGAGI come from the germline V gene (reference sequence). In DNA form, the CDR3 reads TGTGCCAGCAGTAGGGACAGGGGGTCCTACGAGCAGTACTTC. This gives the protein CASSRDRGSYEQYF.

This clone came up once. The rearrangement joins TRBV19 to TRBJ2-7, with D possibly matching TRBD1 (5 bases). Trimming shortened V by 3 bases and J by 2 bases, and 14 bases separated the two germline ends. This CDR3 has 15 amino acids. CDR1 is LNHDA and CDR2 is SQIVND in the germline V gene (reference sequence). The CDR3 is CASSIARGGAYEQYF. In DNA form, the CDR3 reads TGTGCCAGTAGTATTGCTAGGGGCGGAGCCTACGAGCAGTACTTC.

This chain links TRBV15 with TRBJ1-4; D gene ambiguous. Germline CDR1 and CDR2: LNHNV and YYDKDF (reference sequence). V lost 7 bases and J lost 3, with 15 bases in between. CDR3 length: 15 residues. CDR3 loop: CATTSRARANEKLFF. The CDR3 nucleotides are TGTGCCACCACCAGTAGGGCTAGGGCTAATGAAAAACTGTTTTTT.

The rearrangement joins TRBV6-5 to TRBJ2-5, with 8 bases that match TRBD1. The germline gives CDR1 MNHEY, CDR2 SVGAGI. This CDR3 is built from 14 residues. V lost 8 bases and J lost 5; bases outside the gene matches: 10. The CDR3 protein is CASLGRGRGETQYF. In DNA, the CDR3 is TGTGCCAGCCTGGGCAGGGGGCGCGGGGAGACCCAGTACTTC.

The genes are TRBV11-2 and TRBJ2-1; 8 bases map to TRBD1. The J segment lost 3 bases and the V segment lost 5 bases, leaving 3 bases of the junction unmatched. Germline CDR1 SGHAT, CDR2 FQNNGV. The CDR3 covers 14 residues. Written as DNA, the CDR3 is TGTGCCAGCAGCCCGGGACAGGTCTACAATGAGCAGTTCTTC. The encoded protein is CASSPGQVYNEQFF.

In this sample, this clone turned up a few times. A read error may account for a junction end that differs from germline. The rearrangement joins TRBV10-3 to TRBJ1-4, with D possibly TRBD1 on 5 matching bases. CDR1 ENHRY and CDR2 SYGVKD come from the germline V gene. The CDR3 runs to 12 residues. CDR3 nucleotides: TGTGCCATCAGTTCGACTGGACAAGACCCGCTTTTT. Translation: CAISSTGQDPLF.

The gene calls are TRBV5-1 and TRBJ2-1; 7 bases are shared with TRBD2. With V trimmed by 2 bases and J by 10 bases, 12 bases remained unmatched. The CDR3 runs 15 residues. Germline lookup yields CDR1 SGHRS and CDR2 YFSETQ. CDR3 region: CASSFSGAGYAEQFF. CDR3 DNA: TGCGCCAGCAGCTTCAGCGGAGCGGGGTATGCGGAGCAGTTCTTC. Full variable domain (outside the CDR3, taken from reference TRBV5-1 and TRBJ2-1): KAGVTQTPRYLIKTRGQQVTLSCSPISGHRSVSWYQQTPGQGLQFLFEYFSETQRNKGNFPGRFSGRQFSNSRSEMNVSTLELGDSALYLCASSFSGAGYAEQFFGPGTRLTVL.

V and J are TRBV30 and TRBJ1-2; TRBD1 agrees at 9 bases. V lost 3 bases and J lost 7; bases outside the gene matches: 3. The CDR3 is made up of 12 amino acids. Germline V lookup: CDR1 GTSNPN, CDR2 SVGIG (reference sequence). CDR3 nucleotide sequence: TGTGCCTGGAGCGGGACAGGGTTTGGCTACACCTTC. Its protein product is CAWSGTGFGYTF.

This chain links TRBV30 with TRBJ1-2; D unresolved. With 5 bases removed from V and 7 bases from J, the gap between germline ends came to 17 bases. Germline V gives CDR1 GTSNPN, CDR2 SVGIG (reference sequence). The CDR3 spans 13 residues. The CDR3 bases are TGTGCCTGGGATTCTGGACTTTTGGGTGGCTACACCTTC. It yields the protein CAWDSGLLGGYTF.

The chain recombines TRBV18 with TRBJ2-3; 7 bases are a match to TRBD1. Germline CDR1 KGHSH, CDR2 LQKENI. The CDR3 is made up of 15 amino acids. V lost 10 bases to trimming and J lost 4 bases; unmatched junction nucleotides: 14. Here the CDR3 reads CATDKGQGEADTQYF. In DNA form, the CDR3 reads TGTGCCACCGACAAGGGCCAGGGGGAAGCAGATACGCAGTATTTT.